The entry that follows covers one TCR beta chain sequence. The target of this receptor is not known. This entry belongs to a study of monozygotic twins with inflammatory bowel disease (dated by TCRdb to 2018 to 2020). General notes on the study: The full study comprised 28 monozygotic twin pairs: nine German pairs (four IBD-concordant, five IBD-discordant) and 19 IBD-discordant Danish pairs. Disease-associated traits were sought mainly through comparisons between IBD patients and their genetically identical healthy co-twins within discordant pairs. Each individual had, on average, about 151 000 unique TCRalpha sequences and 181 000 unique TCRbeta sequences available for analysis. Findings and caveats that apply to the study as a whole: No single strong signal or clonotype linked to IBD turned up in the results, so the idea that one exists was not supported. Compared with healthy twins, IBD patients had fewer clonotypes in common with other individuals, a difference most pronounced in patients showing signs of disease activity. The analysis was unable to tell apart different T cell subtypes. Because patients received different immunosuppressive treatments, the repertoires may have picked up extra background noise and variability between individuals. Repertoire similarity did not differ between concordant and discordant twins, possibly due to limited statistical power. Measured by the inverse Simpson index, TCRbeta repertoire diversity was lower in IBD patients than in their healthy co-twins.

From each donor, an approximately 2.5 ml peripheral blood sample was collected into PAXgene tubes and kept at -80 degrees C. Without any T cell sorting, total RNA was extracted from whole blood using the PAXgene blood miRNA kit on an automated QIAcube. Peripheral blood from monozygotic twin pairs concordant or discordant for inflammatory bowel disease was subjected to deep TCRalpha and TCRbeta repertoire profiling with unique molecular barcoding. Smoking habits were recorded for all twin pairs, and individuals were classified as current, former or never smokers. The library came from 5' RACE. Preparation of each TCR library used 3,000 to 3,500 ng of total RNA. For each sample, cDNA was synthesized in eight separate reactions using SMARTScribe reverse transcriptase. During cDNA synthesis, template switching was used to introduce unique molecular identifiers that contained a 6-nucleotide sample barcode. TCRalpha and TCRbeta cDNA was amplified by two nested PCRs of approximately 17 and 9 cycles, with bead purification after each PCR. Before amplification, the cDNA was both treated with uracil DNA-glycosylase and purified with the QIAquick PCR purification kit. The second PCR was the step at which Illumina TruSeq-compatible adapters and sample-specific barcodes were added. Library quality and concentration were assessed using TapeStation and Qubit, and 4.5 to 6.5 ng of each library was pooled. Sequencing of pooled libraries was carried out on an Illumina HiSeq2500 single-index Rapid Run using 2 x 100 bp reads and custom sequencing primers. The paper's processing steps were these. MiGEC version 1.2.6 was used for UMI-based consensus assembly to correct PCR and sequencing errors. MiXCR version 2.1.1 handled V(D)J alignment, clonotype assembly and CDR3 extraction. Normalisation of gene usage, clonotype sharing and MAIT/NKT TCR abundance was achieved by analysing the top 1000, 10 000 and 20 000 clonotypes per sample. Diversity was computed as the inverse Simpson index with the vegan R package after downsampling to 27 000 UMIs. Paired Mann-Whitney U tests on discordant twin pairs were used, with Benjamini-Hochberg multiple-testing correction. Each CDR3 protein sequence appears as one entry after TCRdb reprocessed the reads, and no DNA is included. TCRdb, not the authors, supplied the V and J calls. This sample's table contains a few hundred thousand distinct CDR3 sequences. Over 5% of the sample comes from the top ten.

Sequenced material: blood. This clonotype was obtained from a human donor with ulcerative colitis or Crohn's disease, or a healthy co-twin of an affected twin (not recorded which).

CDR3 loop: CASSSSGGPTGELFF. The V gene is TRBV7-3 and the J gene is TRBJ2-2; absent DNA, TCRdb's TRBD2 call cannot be checked. The CDR3 contains 15 residues, cysteine and phenylalanine counted. The nucleotide record is missing. Reading the germline V gene gives CDR1 SGHTA and CDR2 FQGTGA.